Listed below are T cell receptor beta chains from one sample, sequenced in a study of T cells in Graves' hyperthyroidism and ophthalmopathy. TCRdb processed the multiplex PCR reads anew with MiXCR; each CDR3 protein has one entry. The repertoire includes about 740,000 distinct CDR3 sequences, around 15% of them detected once, and roughly 10% sits in the top ten. Source material: blood. The origin of the receptors is a woman under 30 with Graves' hyperthyroidism. Each CDR3 is given with its conserved first and last residue. The D gene is left open where the match is weak. A row's size may be missing; if present it is once, few, many or a size class.

>NA|TRBJ2-7|few|TRBV20-1
TGCAGTGCTAGAGATCGGGGGTGGGGGCTAGAGACCTACGAGCAGTACTTC
CSARDRGWGLETYEQYF
>TRBD2|TRBJ2-3|few|TRBV30
TGTGCCTGGAGCGCCGGGACTAGCCTCACAGATACGCAGTATTTT
CAWSAGTSLTDTQYF
>NA|TRBJ1-1|NA|TRBV28
TGTGCCAGCGGAATACAGGGCTCCGGCGCTGAAGCTTTCTTT
CASGIQGSGAEAFF
>NA|TRBJ1-1|few|TRBV10-3
TGTGCCATCAGTGAGTCAAGGGAGAGCACTGAAGCTTTCTTT
CAISESRESTEAFF
>NA|TRBJ1-4|NA|TRBV20-1
TGCAGTGCTAGTGGCAGCGACGATGAAAAACTGTTTTTT
CSASGSDDEKLFF
>NA|TRBJ2-2|many|TRBV2
TGTGCCAGCAGTGAACTCGGCACCGGGGAGCTGTTTTTT
CASSELGTGELFF
>NA|TRBJ2-2|few|TRBV30
TGTGCCTGGAGTGTATGGCGAGCACAGGAAGGCCTCACCGGGGAGCTGTTTTTT
CAWSVWRAQEGLTGELFF
>NA|TRBJ2-7|many|TRBV4-1
TGCGCCAGCAGCCAGTACCCGGGACGCGAGCAGTACTTC
CASSQYPGREQYF
>NA|TRBJ2-1|many|TRBV4-1
TGCGCCAGCAGCCGAGGTTCGGGGGACTACAATGAGCAGTTCTTC
CASSRGSGDYNEQFF
>TRBD2|TRBJ2-1|NA|TRBV20-1
TGCAGTGCCGGCAGTAGCGGGAGTATGAATTCCTACAATGAGCAGTTCTTC
CSAGSSGSMNSYNEQFF
>NA|TRBJ2-2|few|TRBV24-1
TGTGCCACCAGTGATTCCTACACGAACACCGGGGAGCTGTTTTTT
CATSDSYTNTGELFF
>TRBD1|TRBJ1-2|NA|TRBV12-3/TRBV12-4
TGTGCCAGCGGTCCCGGACAGGGGTATGGCTACACCTTC
CASGPGQGYGYTF
>NA|TRBJ2-7|many|TRBV6-1
TGTGCCAGCACCATCTCTAGCGCCCACTCCTACGAGCAGTACTTC
CASTISSAHSYEQYF
>NA|TRBJ2-1|many|TRBV7-9
TGTGCCAGCAGACCCCCAGCCATGAGCAATGAGCAGTTCTTC
CASRPPAMSNEQFF
>NA|TRBJ2-3|many|TRBV4-2
TGTGCCAGCAGCCATAAAGCCCCGACCACAGATACGCAGTATTTT
CASSHKAPTTDTQYF
>NA|TRBJ2-1|many|TRBV14
TGTGCCAGCAGCCAAAAGAATGTGTTCAATGAGCAGTTCTTC
CASSQKNVFNEQFF
>NA|TRBJ2-6|NA|TRBV4-1
TGCGCCAGCAGCCTCCGGGCAGGGCCGCTCTCTGGGGCCAACGTCCTGACTTTC
CASSLRAGPLSGANVLTF
>TRBD2|TRBJ2-7|many|TRBV27
TGTGCCAGCAGTACGAGACTAGCGGGAGGGCCGCGAGCACGGGACGAGCAGTACTTC
CASSTRLAGGPRARDEQYF
>TRBD2|TRBJ2-7|many|TRBV6-2/TRBV6-3
TGTGCCAGCAGCGTCCCCGGGACTAGCGGGAGCTACGAGCAGTACTTC
CASSVPGTSGSYEQYF
>NA|TRBJ2-7|many|TRBV4-3
TGCGCCAGCAGCCAAGAATTAGGGGCAGTCCACGAGCAGTACTTC
CASSQELGAVHEQYF
>NA|TRBJ1-1|few|TRBV20-1
TGCAGTGCCATACAGGGTAGCACTGAAGCTTTCTTT
CSAIQGSTEAFF
>NA|TRBJ1-1|many|TRBV20-1
TGCAGTGTTTTTAGGAGGACAGTCGGTGAAGCTTTCTTT
CSVFRRTVGEAFF
>NA|TRBJ2-1|NA|TRBV24-1
TGTGCCACCAGTAGTCCCGGGTACAATGAGCAGTTCTTC
CATSSPGYNEQFF
>NA|TRBJ2-2|NA|TRBV6-5
TGTGCCAGCAGTTACTCGAAGGTAGCGAACACCGGGGAGCTGTTTTTT
CASSYSKVANTGELFF
>TRBD2|TRBJ2-1|many|TRBV2
TGTGCCAGCGGGACTAGCGGGAGCTCCTACAATGAGCAGTTCTTC
CASGTSGSSYNEQFF
>TRBD2|TRBJ2-5|NA|TRBV19
TGTGCCAGTAGTATCCAGCGGGGGAAAGAGACCCAGTACTTC
CASSIQRGKETQYF
>TRBD1|TRBJ1-6|few|TRBV5-1
TGCGCCAGCAGAATGGAAACAGGGGGCTCACCCCTCCACTTT
CASRMETGGSPLHF
>TRBD2|TRBJ2-7|many|TRBV3-1
TGTGCCAGCAGCCCCTGGGCCCTAGCGGATTACGAGCAGTACTTC
CASSPWALADYEQYF
>TRBD1|TRBJ1-1|many|TRBV18
TGTGCCAGCTCACCACCGGACAGGGGAAGGGGGAACACTGAAGCTTTCTTT
CASSPPDRGRGNTEAFF
>NA|TRBJ2-2|NA|TRBV20-1
TGCAGTGCTAGAAGTGGTCCGAACACCGGGGAGCTGTTTTTT
CSARSGPNTGELFF
>NA|TRBJ1-2|NA|TRBV30
TGTGCCTGGAGCGGGGGACACCTCCTCACCTTC
CAWSGGHLLTF
>NA|TRBJ1-5|NA|TRBV30
TGTGCCTGGAGTGTATCGCCTCATCAGCCCCAGCATTTT
CAWSVSPHQPQHF
>NA|TRBJ2-3|many|TRBV13
TGTGCCAGCAGCTTAACCAACCCAGATACGCAGTATTTT
CASSLTNPDTQYF
>NA|TRBJ2-5|many|TRBV18
TGTGCCAGCTCATCTGCCCTGTACCAAGAGACCCAGTACTTC
CASSSALYQETQYF
>NA|TRBJ2-1|many|TRBV12-3/TRBV12-4
TGTGCCAGCAACAAGGGCCGCCGATCCTACAATGAGCAGTTCTTC
CASNKGRRSYNEQFF
>NA|TRBJ2-7|NA|TRBV2
TGTGCCAGCAGTGAAGGAGGACGGATAAGCTCCTACGAGCAGTACTTC
CASSEGGRISSYEQYF
>NA|TRBJ2-5|many|TRBV20-1
TGCAGTGCTAGACTAGGGACGGAGACCCAGTACTTC
CSARLGTETQYF
>NA|TRBJ2-7|few|TRBV4-3
TGCGCCAGCAGCCAAGACCTGGGGACACTCTCCTACGAGCAGTACTTC
CASSQDLGTLSYEQYF
>TRBD2|TRBJ2-5|NA|TRBV7-9
TGTGCCAGCAGCTTATATAGCGGGACTAGCGGGAGGGGAGAGACCCAGTACTTC
CASSLYSGTSGRGETQYF
>NA|TRBJ1-5|NA|TRBV19
TGTGCCAGTACCCGCTGGCCTAGCAATCAGCCCCAGCATTTT
CASTRWPSNQPQHF
>NA|TRBJ2-7|many|TRBV5-1
TGCGCCAGCAGCTTGAACGGGGCCCCCTACGAGCAGTACTTC
CASSLNGAPYEQYF
>NA|TRBJ1-1|many|TRBV29-1
TGCAGCGTTGCGGGGCTGAAGGGGTTGGCTGAAGCTTTCTTT
CSVAGLKGLAEAFF
>NA|TRBJ2-2|many|TRBV28
TGTGCCAGCAGTACCTCGGGACGGGGAAACACCGGGGAGCTGTTTTTT
CASSTSGRGNTGELFF
>NA|TRBJ2-3|few|TRBV29-1
TGCAGCGTCGACACCTCCACAGATACGCAGTATTTT
CSVDTSTDTQYF
>TRBD1|TRBJ2-1|NA|TRBV19
TGTGCCAGTAGACCACAGGGGAACACCTACAATGAGCAGTTCTTC
CASRPQGNTYNEQFF
>NA|TRBJ2-2|many|TRBV28
TGTGCCAGCACTCCGCAAAGAGCAGGCAACGCGAAGGCGAACACCGGGGAGCTGTTTTTT
CASTPQRAGNAKANTGELFF
>TRBD2|TRBJ2-7|NA|TRBV7-9
TGTGCCAGCAGCAGAGGGGGCGGGAGGGCCCCCTACGAGCAGTACTTC
CASSRGGGRAPYEQYF
>NA|TRBJ1-6|NA|TRBV7-2
TGTGCCAGCAGCCCCATCCAAGGTGACCGCTCACCCCTCCACTTT
CASSPIQGDRSPLHF
>NA|TRBJ1-2|many|TRBV7-9
TGTGCCAGCAGCTCCGAGGCAGGGAGAGATGGCTACACCTTC
CASSSEAGRDGYTF